One TCR beta chain is described in this entry. The trim removed 6 bases at V and 7 bases at J, leaving 9 bases unmatched. The CDR3 sequence is 14 residues long. Per the germline V gene, CDR1 is SGHDT and CDR2 is YYEEEE. Authors' data handling: Estimates of nucleated cell counts were drawn from the amplification of reference gene primers. Sequencing used immunoSEQ multiplex PCR; TCRdb keeps in-frame clones, though not all of them. V and J calls and clone size are given by that table; D and trimming were obtained from the DNA. The data show 200,000 to 250,000 clones, with about 90% seen just once and about an eighth held by the top ten. The data were obtained in a study of blood T cell repertoires in COVID-19. Study at large: Sites across the United States, Italy and Spain contributed samples from acute and convalescent COVID-19. Nucleic acid was either cDNA or gDNA, and it came from T cells, B-cell-depleted T cells, or PBMCs.

This sequence originates from a woman aged 18-30 years who had recovered from COVID-19. The chain is built from TRBV5-6 and TRBJ1-1, with 10 bases aligning to TRBD1. Sequenced input: peripheral blood. The CDR3 DNA reads as TGTGCCAGCACCAAGGACAGGGGGTTTGTTGAAGCTTTCTTT. This codes for CASTKDRGFVEAFF.